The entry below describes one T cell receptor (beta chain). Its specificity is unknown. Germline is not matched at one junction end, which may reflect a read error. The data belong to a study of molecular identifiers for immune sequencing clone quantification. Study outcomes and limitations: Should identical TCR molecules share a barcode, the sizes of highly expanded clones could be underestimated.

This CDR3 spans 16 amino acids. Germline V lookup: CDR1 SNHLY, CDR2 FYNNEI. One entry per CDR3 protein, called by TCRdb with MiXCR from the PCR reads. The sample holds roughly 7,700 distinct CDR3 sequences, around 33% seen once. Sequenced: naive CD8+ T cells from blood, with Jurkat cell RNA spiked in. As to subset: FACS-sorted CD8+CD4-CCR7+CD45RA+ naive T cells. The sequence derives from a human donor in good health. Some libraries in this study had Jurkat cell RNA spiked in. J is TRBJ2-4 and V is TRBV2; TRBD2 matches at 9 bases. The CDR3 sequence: CASGEVSPSGIYIQYF. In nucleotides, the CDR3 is TGTGCCAGCGGTGAAGTAAGCCCTAGCGGGATTTACATTCAGTACTTC.